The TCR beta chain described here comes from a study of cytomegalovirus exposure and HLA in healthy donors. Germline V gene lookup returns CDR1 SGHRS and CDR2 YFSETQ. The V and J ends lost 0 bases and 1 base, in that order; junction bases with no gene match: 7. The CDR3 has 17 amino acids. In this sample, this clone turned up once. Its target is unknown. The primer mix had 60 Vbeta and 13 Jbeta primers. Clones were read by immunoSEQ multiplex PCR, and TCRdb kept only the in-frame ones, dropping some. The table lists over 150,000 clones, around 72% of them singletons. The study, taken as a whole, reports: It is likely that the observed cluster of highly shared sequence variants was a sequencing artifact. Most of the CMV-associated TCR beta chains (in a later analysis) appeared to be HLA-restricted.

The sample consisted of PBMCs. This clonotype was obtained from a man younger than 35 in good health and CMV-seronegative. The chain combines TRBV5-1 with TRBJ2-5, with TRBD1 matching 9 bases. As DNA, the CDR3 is TGCGCCAGCAGCTTGGCTGGGGGGACAGGGATCCAAGAGACCCAGTACTTC. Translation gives CASSLAGGTGIQETQYF.